One sample yielded the 21 T cell receptor beta chains listed below, sequenced in a study of immune evolution from preneoplasia to lung adenocarcinoma. The assay was immunoSEQ multiplex PCR, and TCRdb's table has in-frame clones only and misses some. The sample lists fewer than 2,500 clones, under 90% occurring once. The source material was FFPE lung adenocarcinoma in situ tissue. Source of these receptors: a person aged 65 to 85 with lung adenocarcinoma.

This sequence joins TRBV10-3 and TRBJ2-1; 10 bases are a match to TRBD2. CDR3 length equals 14 residues. The V gene end was trimmed by 5 bases and the J gene end by 5 bases; junction bases not matched to a gene: 3. From germline, CDR1 is ENHRY and CDR2 SYGVKD. CDR3 protein: CAISSTSGNNEQFF. The CDR3 coding sequence is TGTGCCATCAGTAGCACTAGCGGGAACAATGAGCAGTTCTTC.

CDR3 DNA: TGTGCCAGTAGTGACAGGGGAAGGACCGGGGAGCTGTTTTTT. Amino acid sequence: CASSDRGRTGELFF. This chain connects TRBV19 to TRBJ2-2; 8 nucleotides match TRBD1. V shed 5 bases and J 5 bases; nucleotides not matched to a gene: 4. Germline V gene data show CDR1 as LNHDA and CDR2 as SQIVND (reference sequence). The CDR3 has 14 amino acids.

The genes are TRBV11-1 and TRBJ1-1; D perhaps matches TRBD1 (6 bases). The CDR3 length is 13 residues. The V end was cut by 3 bases, the J end by 4 bases, with 9 bases between. Germline lookup yields CDR1 SGHAT and CDR2 FQDESV (reference sequence). The CDR3 bases are TGTGCCAGCAGCTTTGGACAGACCACTGAAGCTTTCTTT. Translating gives CASSFGQTTEAFF.

A note on this clone: A read error may account for a junction end that differs from germline. The V and J genes are TRBV10-3 and TRBJ1-6, with D uncertain. The CDR3 spans 14 residues. CDR1 is ENHRY, CDR2 SYGVKD, per germline. The CDR3 DNA follows: TGTGCCACCAGTTCCCGAGAGTATAATTCACCCCTCCACTTT. This translates into CATSSREYNSPLHF.

The chain has TRBV9 and TRBJ2-4; no definite D call. Germline values: CDR1 SGDLS, CDR2 YYNGEE. The CDR3 contains 13 residues. The germline V and J ends were trimmed by 0 bases and 3 bases, with 4 bases remaining between them. CDR3 sequence (DNA): TGTGCCAGCAGCGTAGAGGACAAAAACATTCAGTACTTC. This sequence encodes CASSVEDKNIQYF.

V and J are TRBV5-6 and TRBJ2-7; no reliable D call. Germline loops: CDR1 SGHDT, CDR2 YYEEEE. V gave up 4 bases and J gave up 4 bases, with 6 bases separating them. The CDR3 length is 11 residues. The CDR3 reads CASSLAYEQYF. CDR3 bases: TGTGCCAGCAGCCTCGCATACGAGCAGTACTTC. The full variable domain, rest sourced from reference TRBV5-6 and TRBJ2-7, is DAGVTQSPTHLIKTRGQQVTLRCSPKSGHDTVSWYQQALGQGPQFIFQYYEEEERQRGNFPDRFSGHQFPNYSSELNVNALLLGDSALYLCASSLAYEQYFGPGTRLTVT.

The rearrangement uses TRBV7-8 and TRBJ2-3; possibly TRBD1 for D (6 bases). This CDR3 spans 16 amino acids. V was clipped by 7 bases and J by 4 bases, with 21 bases between them. CDR1 and CDR2 (germline): SGHVS, FQNEAQ. CDR3 bases: TGTGCCAGCAAAGCACCCACAGGGAAAGGGGCAGATACGCAGTATTTT. Its translation is CASKAPTGKGADTQYF.

The chain is built from TRBV4-1 and TRBJ2-7; possible D gene TRBD2, 5 bases. The CDR3 is 16 amino acids. V shed 1 base and J shed 7 bases, with 20 bases lying between them. Germline V CDR1 and CDR2: MGHRA, YSYEKL. The CDR3 DNA reads as TGCGCCAGCAGCCAAGTAGAGGCTAGCCGAGGTTCGGAGCAGTACTTC. Translation gives CASSQVEASRGSEQYF.

The rearrangement joins TRBV7-8 to TRBJ2-1; 8 nucleotides line up with TRBD2. CDR1 is SGHVS, CDR2 FQNEAQ, per germline. The junction had 3 bases not matched to a gene; V was cut back by 3 bases and J by 2 bases. The CDR3 is 15 residues long. CDR3 region: CASSFLAGAYNEQFF. CDR3 bases: TGTGCCAGCAGCTTTCTAGCGGGTGCCTACAATGAGCAGTTCTTC.

This chain uses TRBV4-1 with TRBJ1-5; tentatively, D is TRBD1 (6 bases). Between the trimmed V and J ends, which lost 3 bases and 5 bases, there was a span of 11 bases. CDR3 length equals 14 residues. CDR1 and CDR2 from the germline V gene are MGHRA and YSYEKL. This chain's CDR3 is CASSQRTEDQPQHF. The CDR3 DNA follows: TGCGCCAGCAGCCAGAGGACAGAGGATCAGCCCCAGCATTTT.

CDR3 protein: CASSPRTGGSYGYTF. CDR3 DNA sequence: TGTGCCAGCAGTCCTCGGACAGGGGGCAGCTATGGCTACACCTTC. V gene TRBV27 combines with J gene TRBJ1-2; 11 bases align to TRBD1. CDR1 is MNHEY and CDR2 is SMNVEV in the germline V gene (reference sequence). Losses at the gene ends were 5 bases for V and 4 bases for J; bases not matched to a gene: 6. The CDR3 has 15 amino acids.

A single count supports this clone. The chain couples TRBV5-1 to TRBJ2-3, with 7 bases lining up with TRBD2. The CDR3 sequence is 14 residues long. J gave up 2 bases and V 4 bases, and 4 bases lay outside the gene matches. Germline V lookup: CDR1 SGHRS, CDR2 YFSETQ. CDR3 sequence: CASSPGGYTDTQYF. In DNA, the CDR3 is TGCGCCAGCAGCCCGGGGGGATACACAGATACGCAGTATTTT.

This chain connects TRBV18 to TRBJ2-5; 8 positions match TRBD1. There are 15 residues in the CDR3. Losses at the gene ends were 6 bases for V and 4 bases for J; bases not matched to a gene: 10. CDR1 is KGHSH and CDR2 is LQKENI in the germline V gene. CDR3 bases: TGTGCCAGCTCCCCCAAGGGAACAGGGGGAGAGACCCAGTACTTC. Protein sequence: CASSPKGTGGETQYF.

The chain is built from TRBV6-1 and TRBJ2-2; a possible D gene is TRBD1 (6 bases). The CDR3 has 17 residues. With 1 base removed from V and 4 bases from J, the gap between germline ends came to 16 bases. From germline, CDR1 is MNHNS and CDR2 SASEGT. The CDR3 sequence is CASSEESWQGITGELFF. The DNA of the CDR3 is TGTGCCAGCAGTGAAGAGTCGTGGCAGGGGATCACCGGGGAGCTGTTTTTT.

The V and J genes are TRBV4-2 and TRBJ2-7; weak D call: TRBD2 (5 bases). Looked up from germline, CDR1 is LGHNA and CDR2 is YNFKEQ. The V end was cut by 5 bases, the J end by 1 base, with 12 bases between. This CDR3 has 14 residues. The CDR3 sequence: CASSSEVLSYEQYF. Written as DNA, the CDR3 is TGTGCCAGCAGCTCGGAGGTCCTATCCTACGAGCAGTACTTC.

DNA for the CDR3: TGTGCCAGCAGCTTAGACTACGAGCAGTACTTC. Its protein is CASSLDYEQYF. The chain employs TRBV11-2 and TRBJ2-7; D unclear. The CDR3 sequence is 11 residues long. Trimming pared 0 bases from V and 3 bases from J, leaving 0 bases between. Germline V CDR1 and CDR2: SGHAT, FQNNGV.

This clone was seen just once. V usage is TRBV4-1 and J usage is TRBJ2-7; TRBD2 aligns across 7 bases. The CDR3 is made up of 14 amino acids. Germline V gives CDR1 MGHRA, CDR2 YSYEKL. The trim removed 5 bases at V and 5 bases at J, leaving 9 bases unmatched. The CDR3 region has the DNA TGCGCCAGCAGCTTGCGGGAGTCCCCCCACGAGCAGTACTTC. Translated, it gives CASSLRESPHEQYF.

This chain connects TRBV10-1 to TRBJ2-3; no firm D call. Germline V gene data show CDR1 as WNHNN and CDR2 as SYGVQD (reference sequence). V lost 6 bases and J lost 6, with 10 bases in between. The CDR3 length is 12 residues. In nucleotides, the CDR3 is TGCGCCAGCAGGGGCTCATCGGATACGCAGTATTTT. Encoded protein: CASRGSSDTQYF.

About this clone: One end of the junction fails to match germline, which may point to a read error. The V gene is TRBV19, the J gene TRBJ2-7; D might be TRBD2 (5 bases). The CDR3 sequence is 15 residues long. Germline lookup yields CDR1 LNHDA and CDR2 SQIVND (reference sequence). The CDR3 sequence: CASSIEADGDYEQYF. CDR3 bases: TGTGCCAGTAGCATAGAGGCGGACGGGGACTACGAGCAGTACTTC.

DNA of the CDR3: TGTGCCAGCAGCCTGAGGACTAGCGGGATCGGAAATGAGCAGTTCTTC. It is translated as CASSLRTSGIGNEQFF. This rearrangement joins TRBV5-4 to TRBJ2-1, with 12 bases matching TRBD2. V was clipped by 4 bases and J by 7 bases; unmatched bases: 9. Germline CDR1 reads SGHNT; CDR2 reads YYREEE (reference sequence). The CDR3 has 16 amino acids.

The J gene is TRBJ2-4, the V gene TRBV28; TRBD2 matches 13 bases. Germline CDR1 reads MDHEN; CDR2 reads SYDVKM. Losses at the gene ends were 6 bases for V and 7 bases for J; bases not matched to a gene: 9. The CDR3 contains 16 residues. The CDR3, as DNA: TGTGCCAGCAGCCCGGCGGGACTAGCGGGAAGGAACATTCAGTACTTC. The encoded protein is CASSPAGLAGRNIQYF.